The TCR beta chain described here comes from a study of T cell changes during pregnancy in multiple sclerosis. The CDR3 extends over 15 amino acids. Germline CDR1 and CDR2: SGHTA and FQGTGA. Trimming left V 4 bases short and J 0 bases short, with 13 bases between. Sequenced by immunoSEQ multiplex PCR; TCRdb stores in-frame clones only, minus some. The sample lists 30,000 to 45,000 clones, 91% seen once, with 6.1% in the top ten. Concerning this clone itself: The same CDR3 arises from other DNA sequences in this sample as well.

The sequenced sample was CD8+ T cells from peripheral blood mononuclear cells, obtained in the second trimester of pregnancy. The rearrangement joins TRBV7-3 to TRBJ2-7; perhaps TRBD2 as D (7 bases). This receptor was obtained from a female donor with multiple sclerosis, enrolled in a pregnancy study. Here the CDR3 DNA reads TGTGCCAGCAGCTATTCCGGGGGGCCCTCCTACGAGCAGTACTTC. Protein product: CASSYSGGPSYEQYF.